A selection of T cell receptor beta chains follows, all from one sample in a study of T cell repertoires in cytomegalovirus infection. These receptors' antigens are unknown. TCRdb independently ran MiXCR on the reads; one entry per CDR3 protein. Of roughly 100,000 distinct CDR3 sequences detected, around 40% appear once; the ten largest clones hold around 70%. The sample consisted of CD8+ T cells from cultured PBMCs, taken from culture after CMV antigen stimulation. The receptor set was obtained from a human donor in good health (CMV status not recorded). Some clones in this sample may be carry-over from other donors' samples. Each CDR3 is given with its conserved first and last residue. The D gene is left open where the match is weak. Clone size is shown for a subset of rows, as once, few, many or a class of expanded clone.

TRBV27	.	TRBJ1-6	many	TGTGCCAGCAGTTGGAACAACGCCTCACCCCTCCACTTT	CASSWNNASPLHF
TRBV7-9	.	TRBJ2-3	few	TGTGCCAGCAGCTTAGGTTACGGCACAGATACGCAGTATTTT	CASSLGYGTDTQYF
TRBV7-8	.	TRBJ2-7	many	TGTGCCAGCAGCTTATATCAGGTAGCCGATTTCTCCTACGAGCAGTACTTC	CASSLYQVADFSYEQYF
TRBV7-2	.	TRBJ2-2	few	TGTGCCAGCAGCTTAGAACCGATCCCCGGGGAGCTGTTTTTT	CASSLEPIPGELFF
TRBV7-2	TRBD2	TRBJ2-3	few	TGTGCCAGCAGCTTAGTGGATAGCGGGGGGACGGATACGCAGTATTTT	CASSLVDSGGTDTQYF
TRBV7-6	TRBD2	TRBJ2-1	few	TGTGCCAGCAGCTTAGGACTAGCGGGGGGGATCAATGAGCAGTTCTTC	CASSLGLAGGINEQFF
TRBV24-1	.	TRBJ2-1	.	TGTGCCACCAGTGATGCCGTAGTGAGTGAGCAGTTCTTC	CATSDAVVSEQFF
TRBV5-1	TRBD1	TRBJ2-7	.	TGCGCCAGCAGCTTGGTGGAACAGGGGGGTTACGAGCAGTACTTC	CASSLVEQGGYEQYF
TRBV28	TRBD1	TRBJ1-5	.	TGTGCCAGCAGTACTGACAGGGGTAGCAATCAGCCCCAGCATTTT	CASSTDRGSNQPQHF
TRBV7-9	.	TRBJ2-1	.	TGTGCCAGCAGCTCCCCCCATATGAGGGCCTCCTACAATGAGCAGTTCTTC	CASSSPHMRASYNEQFF
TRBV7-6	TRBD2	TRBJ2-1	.	TGTGCCAGCAGCTCAAACCCGGGACTAGCGGGGGGGCCGGGCAATGAGCAGTTCTTC	CASSSNPGLAGGPGNEQFF
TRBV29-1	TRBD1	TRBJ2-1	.	TGCAGCGCCGAGGGGGCGGTCAAGAGCTCCTACAATGAGCAGTTCTTC	CSAEGAVKSSYNEQFF
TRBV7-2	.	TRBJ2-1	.	TGTGCCAGCAGTGTATTGGGTGAGCAGTTCTTC	CASSVLGEQFF
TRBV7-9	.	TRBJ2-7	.	TGTGCCAGCAGCTTAGTACGGCAGGACTACGAGCAGTACTTC	CASSLVRQDYEQYF
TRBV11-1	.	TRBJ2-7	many	TGTGCCAGCAGCTTACAGGACTACGAGCAGTACTTC	CASSLQDYEQYF
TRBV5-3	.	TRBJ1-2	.	TGTGCCAGCAGCTTGTGGGACTCAGCTAACTATGGCTACACCTTC	CASSLWDSANYGYTF
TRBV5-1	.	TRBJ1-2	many	TGCGCCAGCAGCTTGGAAGGCTTGAGCTATGGCTACACCTTC	CASSLEGLSYGYTF
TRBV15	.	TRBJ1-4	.	TGTGCCACCAGCACTCCTTCAGGGGAACCTAGGGAAAAACTGTTTTTT	CATSTPSGEPREKLFF
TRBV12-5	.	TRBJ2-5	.	TGTGCTAGTGGCCGGGACCTAGATTGGTTGGAGACCCAGTACTTC	CASGRDLDWLETQYF
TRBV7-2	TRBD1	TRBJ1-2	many	TGTGCCAGCAGTTCCGGGACAGTTAATGGCTACACCTTC	CASSSGTVNGYTF
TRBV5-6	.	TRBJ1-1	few	TGTGCCAGCAGCTTGAGGACTCAAAACACTGAAGCTTTCTTT	CASSLRTQNTEAFF
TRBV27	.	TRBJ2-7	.	TGTGCCAGCAGTTTCTGGGGATCTGACGAGCAGTACTTC	CASSFWGSDEQYF
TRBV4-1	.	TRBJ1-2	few	TGCGCCAGCAGCCAACCTGTAGGACAGTTCCCCTATGGCTACACCTTC	CASSQPVGQFPYGYTF